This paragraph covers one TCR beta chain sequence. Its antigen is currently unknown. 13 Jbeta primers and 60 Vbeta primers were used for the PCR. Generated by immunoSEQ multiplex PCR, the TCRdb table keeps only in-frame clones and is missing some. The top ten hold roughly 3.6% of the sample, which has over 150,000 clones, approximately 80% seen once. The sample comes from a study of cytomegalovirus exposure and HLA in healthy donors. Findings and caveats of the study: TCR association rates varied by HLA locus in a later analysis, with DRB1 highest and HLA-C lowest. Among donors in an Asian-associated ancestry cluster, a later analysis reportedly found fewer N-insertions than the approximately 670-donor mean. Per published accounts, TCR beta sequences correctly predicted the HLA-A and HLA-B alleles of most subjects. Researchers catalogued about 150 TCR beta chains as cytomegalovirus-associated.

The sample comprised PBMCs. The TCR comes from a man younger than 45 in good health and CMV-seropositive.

The CDR3 DNA reads TGCGCCAGCAGCCAACCCCGGGAGACTAGCACCTACGAGCAGTACTTC. It encodes CASSQPRETSTYEQYF. The chain combines TRBV4-1 with TRBJ2-7; 7 bases agree with TRBD2. CDR3 length: 16 residues. Germline CDR1 reads MGHRA; CDR2 reads YSYEKL. V lost 2 bases to trimming and J lost 2 bases; unmatched junction nucleotides: 9.